This TCR beta chain was sequenced for a study of cytomegalovirus exposure and HLA in healthy donors. Study-level points and caveats: According to the study, approximately 150 TCR beta chains were cytomegalovirus-associated. Immune exposure information available was restricted to CMV serostatus. TCR beta V- and J-gene trimming was later associated with a missense DCLRE1C variant. There were some V segments, including TRBV6-2 and TRBV6-3, excluded as indistinguishable.

Of note for this clone: Its antigen is as yet unknown.

60 Vbeta and 13 Jbeta primers were used in PCR. Clones were sequenced by immunoSEQ multiplex PCR, and TCRdb holds only the in-frame ones, with some missing. Here the sample spans about 90,000 clones, around 84% being singletons. This CDR3 spans 17 amino acids. V shed 0 bases and J shed 2 bases, with 17 bases lying between them. The sample consisted of PBMCs. The source is a woman aged 35 to 49 in good health and CMV-seropositive. The chain carries TRBV23-1 and TRBJ2-7; D possibly corresponds to TRBD1 (5 bases). TRBV23-1 is given ORF status, its function remaining uncertain. CDR3 in amino acids: CASSQSRQGCKPYEQYF. The CDR3 DNA is TGCGCCAGCAGTCAATCCCGCCAGGGTTGCAAACCCTACGAGCAGTACTTC.